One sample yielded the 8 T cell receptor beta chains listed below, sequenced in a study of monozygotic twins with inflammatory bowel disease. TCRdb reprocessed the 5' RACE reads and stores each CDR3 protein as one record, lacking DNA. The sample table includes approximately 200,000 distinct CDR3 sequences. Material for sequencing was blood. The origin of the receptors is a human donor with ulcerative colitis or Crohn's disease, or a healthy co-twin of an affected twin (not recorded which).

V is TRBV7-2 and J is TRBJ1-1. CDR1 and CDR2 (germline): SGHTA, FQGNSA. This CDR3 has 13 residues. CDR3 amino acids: CASSFNGITEAFF. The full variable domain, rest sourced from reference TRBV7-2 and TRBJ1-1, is GAGVSQSPSNKVTEKGKDVELRCDPISGHTALYWYRQSLGQGLEFLIYFQGNSAPDKSGLPSDRFSAERTGGSVSTLTIQRTQQEDSAVYLCASSFNGITEAFFGQGTRLTVV.

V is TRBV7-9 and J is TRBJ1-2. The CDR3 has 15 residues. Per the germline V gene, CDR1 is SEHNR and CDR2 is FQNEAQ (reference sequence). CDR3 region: CASSLAEGVSYGYTF.

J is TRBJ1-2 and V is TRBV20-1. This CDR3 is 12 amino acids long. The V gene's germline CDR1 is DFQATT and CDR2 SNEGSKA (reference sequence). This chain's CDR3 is CSAKDSNYGYTF.

The CDR3 here is CASSSWGGRTLETQYF. This chain uses TRBV12-3 or TRBV12-4 with TRBJ2-5; with no DNA, the TCRdb D assignment of TRBD1 cannot be verified. The CDR3 is 16 amino acids.

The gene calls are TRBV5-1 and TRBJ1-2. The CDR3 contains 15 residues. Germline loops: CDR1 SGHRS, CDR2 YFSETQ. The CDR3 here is CASSLGLELTGGYTF.

The CDR3 sequence is CASSLSGQHTGELFF. The chain is built from TRBV7-2 and TRBJ2-2; TCRdb outputs TRBD1, but without DNA this stays unchecked. Germline V gene sequence: CDR1 SGHTA, CDR2 FQGNSA. This CDR3 region has 15 residues.

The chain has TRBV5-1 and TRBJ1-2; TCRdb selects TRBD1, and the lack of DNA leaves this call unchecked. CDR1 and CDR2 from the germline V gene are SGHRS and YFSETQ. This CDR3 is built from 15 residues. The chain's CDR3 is CASSLEWDSRYGYTF.

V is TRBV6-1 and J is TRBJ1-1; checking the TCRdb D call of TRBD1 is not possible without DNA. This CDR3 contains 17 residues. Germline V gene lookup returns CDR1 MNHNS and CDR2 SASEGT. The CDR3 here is CASSSVPGGRVNTEAFF.